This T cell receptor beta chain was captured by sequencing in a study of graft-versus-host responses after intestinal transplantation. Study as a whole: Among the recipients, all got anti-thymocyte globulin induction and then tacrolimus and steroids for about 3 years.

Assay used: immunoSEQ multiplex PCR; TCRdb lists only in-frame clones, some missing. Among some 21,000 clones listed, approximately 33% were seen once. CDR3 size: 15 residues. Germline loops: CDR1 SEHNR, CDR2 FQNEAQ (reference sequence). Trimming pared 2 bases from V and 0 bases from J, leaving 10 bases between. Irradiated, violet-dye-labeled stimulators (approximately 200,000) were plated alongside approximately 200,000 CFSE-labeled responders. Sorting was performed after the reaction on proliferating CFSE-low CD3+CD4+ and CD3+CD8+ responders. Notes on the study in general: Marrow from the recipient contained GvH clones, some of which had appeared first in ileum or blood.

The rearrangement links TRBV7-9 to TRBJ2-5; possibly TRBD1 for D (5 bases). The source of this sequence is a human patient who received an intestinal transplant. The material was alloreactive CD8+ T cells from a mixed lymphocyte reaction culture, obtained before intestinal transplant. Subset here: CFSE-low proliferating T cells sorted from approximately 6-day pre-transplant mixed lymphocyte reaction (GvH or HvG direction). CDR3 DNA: TGTGCCAGCAGCTTATTCGTGACAGACCAAGAGACCCAGTACTTC. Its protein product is CASSLFVTDQETQYF. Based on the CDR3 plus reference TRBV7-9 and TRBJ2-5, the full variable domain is DTGVSQNPRHKITKRGQNVTFRCDPISEHNRLYWYRQTLGQGPEFLTYFQNEAQLEKSRLLSDRFSAERPKGSFSTLEIQRTEQGDSAMYLCASSLFVTDQETQYFGPGTRLLVL.